This TCR beta chain was profiled in a study of T cells in tuberculosis. Study as a whole: IGRA-negative adolescents, IGRA-positive adolescents with latent tuberculosis and adults with active tuberculosis formed this South African cohort.

Regarding the study as a whole: GEM motif frequencies gave over 55% accuracy; the GMM repertoire gave roughly 86%. Selection depended on which cryopreserved specimens were available.

About this clone: No antigen is known for it.

Looked up from germline, CDR1 is MGHRA and CDR2 is YSYEKL. V lost 2 bases, J lost 8 bases, and 6 bases stayed unmatched. CDR3 length equals 15 residues. Assay used: immunoSEQ multiplex PCR; TCRdb lists only in-frame clones, some missing. This table has 35,000 to 40,000 clones, around 93% appearing once. On average approximately 100,000 T cells per donor were immunosequenced. The rearrangement links TRBV4-1 to TRBJ1-4; 9 bases fit TRBD1. Sequenced material: PBMCs. This receptor was taken from a donor aged 10-29 years with latent tuberculosis or without tuberculosis infection. Some clones in this sample may be carry-over from other donors' samples. CDR3 sequence reads: CASSQPGQGREKLFF. The CDR3 DNA sequence: TGCGCCAGCAGCCAACCGGGACAGGGTAGAGAAAAACTGTTTTTT.